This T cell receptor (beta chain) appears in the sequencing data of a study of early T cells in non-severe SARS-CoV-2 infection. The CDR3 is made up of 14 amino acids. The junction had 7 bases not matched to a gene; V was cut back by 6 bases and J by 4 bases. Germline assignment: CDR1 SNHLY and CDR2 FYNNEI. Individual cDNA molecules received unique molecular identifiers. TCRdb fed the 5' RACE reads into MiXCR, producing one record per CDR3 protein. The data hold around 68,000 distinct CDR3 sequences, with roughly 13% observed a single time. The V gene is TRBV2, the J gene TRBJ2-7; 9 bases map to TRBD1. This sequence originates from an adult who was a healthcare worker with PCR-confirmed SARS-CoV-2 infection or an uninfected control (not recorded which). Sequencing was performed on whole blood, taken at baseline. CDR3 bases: TGTGCCAGCAGATTGGGACAGGGAATATACGAGCAGTACTTC. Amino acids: CASRLGQGIYEQYF.